This TCR beta chain was obtained from a study of CD8+ T cells in alopecia areata (dated by TCRdb to 2016 to 2019). Background for the entire study: The treated patients took part in an open-label pilot trial in which moderate-to-severe alopecia areata was treated with oral tofacitinib at 5 to 10 mg twice daily. Tofacitinib was given for 6 to 18 months, followed by 6 months of follow-up off drug to assess delayed response and recurrence. To study T cell clonal expansion in alopecia areata, the researchers applied high-throughput TCRbeta sequencing to both the C3H/HeJ mouse model and human patients. Scalp tissue and sorted CD4+ and CD8+ peripheral blood T cells from patchy and totalis/universalis alopecia areata patients and from healthy controls were covered by human TCRbeta sequencing. Tofacitinib-treated patients had biopsies at baseline and at 4 and 24 weeks of treatment, with a later scalp biopsy in several patients. Scalp clonality was compared across normal scalp (n=4), patchy alopecia areata scalp (n=8), and alopecia totalis/universalis scalp (n=8). RNA came from the PAXgene miRNA kit for fixed scalp, the miRNeasy kit for PBMCs, and the RNeasy kit for mouse skin. immunoSEQ multiplex PCR using 35 Vbeta forward primers and 13 Jbeta reverse primers was used to amplify TCRbeta CDR3 regions.

CDR1 GTSNPN and CDR2 SVGIG were looked up in the germline V gene (reference sequence). The CDR3 sequence holds 13 residues, the cysteine and phenylalanine included. Just the 39-base CDR3 DNA is kept, in frame starting at base 1. V and J are truncated by 8 bases and 8 bases respectively, leaving an intervening sequence of 19 bases. Results the study describes overall, beyond this receptor: Higher clonality and more expanded CD8+ clones were observed in lesional scalp than in normal scalp, particularly in alopecia totalis/universalis, a finding suggestive of antigenic drive. Resident alphabeta T cells in normal human skin are also sequenced, complicating scalp TCR repertoire analysis, unlike mouse skin dominated by gammadelta T cells. Shared TCR sequences between patients were less evident than in mice, which may be partly attributable to HLA diversity in the patient population.

Library preparation was by the immunoSEQ multiplex PCR assay. To provide template for TCR sequencing, every sample had RNA extracted and reverse transcribed into cDNA. First-strand cDNA was synthesized with SuperScript III using a 2:1 mix of oligo-dT and random hexamers. Amplification bias was assessed with a synthetic immune receptor repertoire, and residual bias was removed computationally. On the authors' methods: Raw reads were preprocessed for error removal, and CDR3 was defined according to IMGT conventions as running from the conserved cysteine to phenylalanine. To get clonality, Shannon entropy was normalized by log2 of the number of productive unique TCRs and the result was subtracted from 1. CD4 or CD8 identity of scalp clones was inferred by cross-referencing scalp TCRbeta sequences with sorted blood CD4 and CD8 repertoires. TCRdb's version of the immuneACCESS table is confined to in-frame rearrangements and falls short of the full clone set. An unresolved V gene accounts for under half of the shortfall where checked; the remainder is of unknown origin. V and J calls plus clone size are reproduced from that table; the DNA served to infer D and trimming. The sample includes 140,000 to 150,000 clones, with roughly 46% observed a single time. Over 0.85% of the sample goes to the ten largest clones.

In light of the paper, this sample's time point label describes: baseline before oral tofacitinib. Lesional scalp punch biopsies and peripheral blood were obtained from alopecia areata patients. PBMCs were isolated by density centrifugation and stained for CD3, CD4 and CD8, and CD4+ and CD8+ T cells were sorted on a FACSAria. As regards this clone: Its antigen is unknown. No per-base quality is available; no much larger clone lies one base away.

The sequence joins TRBV30 to TRBJ2-4; TRBD2 is a possible D gene, resting on 6 matching bases. This clonotype originated in a human donor with alopecia areata. This specimen consisted of CD4+ T cells sorted from blood, obtained at week 0. The CDR3 sequence is CAGTEGSADIQYF. In nucleotides, the sequence is TGTGCCGGAACGGAGGGGAGCGCTGACATTCAGTACTTC.